The source of this TCR beta chain is a study of CD8+CD57+ T cells in acquired aplastic anemia. Genomic DNA constituted the template upon which TCR beta VDJ and CDR3 profiling was performed. TCRdb independently ran MiXCR on the reads; one entry per CDR3 protein. The sample contains about 200,000 distinct CDR3 sequences, 55% to 65% of which appear only once. All patients picked for sequencing had shown, by flow cytometry, an expansion of CD8+CD57+ cells. With 0 bases removed from V and 3 bases from J, the gap between germline ends came to 11 bases. The CDR3 runs 15 residues. Germline lookup yields CDR1 SGDLS and CDR2 YYNGEE.

The sample taken for sequencing was sorted CD4+, CD8+, or CD8+CD57+ T cells (not recorded which) from PBMCs. The sequence came from a human donor with aplastic anemia. The V and J genes are TRBV9 and TRBJ2-3; a weak D match, TRBD2 (7 bases). CDR3 protein: CASSVERGGTDTQYF. In DNA form, the CDR3 reads TGTGCCAGCAGCGTAGAGAGGGGGGGTACAGATACGCAGTATTTT.